The T cell receptor beta chain under discussion was sequenced for a study of tumor and adjacent non-tumor tissue in lung cancer. The library came from three nested PCR rounds adapted from ARM-PCR protocols. TCRdb independently ran MiXCR on the multiplex PCR reads; one entry per CDR3 protein. The table includes about 110,000 distinct CDR3 sequences, about 80% detected once. The CDR3 sequence is 18 residues long. In germline, CDR1 is SGHDN, CDR2 FVKESK. The template was RNA from unsorted bulk tissue. Concerning this clonotype: The junction and the germline gene differ at one end; a read error may be behind it.

This chain uses TRBV14 with TRBJ2-7, with 10 bases lining up with TRBD2. The sample consisted of lung tumor tissue. This clonotype was obtained from a man between 70 and 80 years old with non-small cell lung cancer. CDR3 sequence: CASSQSLAGAGGIYKQYF. DNA for the CDR3: TGTGCCAGCAGCCAATCGCTAGCGGGAGCCGGGGGGATCTACAAGCAGTACTTC.